Each of the 5 T cell receptor beta chains below was sequenced from the same sample in a study of kidney transplant recipient with SARS-CoV-2 infection. Each CDR3 protein is one row after TCRdb ran MiXCR on the reads. The sample lists under 250,000 distinct CDR3 sequences, around 28% occurring once. The specimen was a blood sample, collected at baseline and on roughly day 110 from a kidney transplant recipient. These TCRs come from a male patient aged 25-45 years who had COVID-19 and was a kidney transplant recipient. T cells may partly derive from the graft donor.

This clonotype was detected many times. The V and J genes are TRBV25-1 and TRBJ1-2; D is undetermined. From germline, CDR1 is MGHDK and CDR2 SYGVNS. The germline V and J ends were trimmed by 5 bases and 4 bases, with 23 bases remaining between them. This CDR3 is built from 17 residues. Here the CDR3 DNA reads TGTGCCAGCAGTTCTGGTGAAGAACTGGGAAAGACCTATGGCTACACCTTC. Translated: CASSSGEELGKTYGYTF.

Ten or more counts support this clonotype. V usage is TRBV27 and J usage is TRBJ2-3, with D unresolved. Per the germline V gene, CDR1 is MNHEY and CDR2 is SMNVEV (reference sequence). V gave up 6 bases and J gave up 2 bases, with 15 bases separating them. CDR3 size: 15 residues. CDR3 nucleotide sequence: TGTGCCAGCAGGTTCCTTGGTGGGAACACAGATACGCAGTATTTT. Translating gives CASRFLGGNTDTQYF.

In regard to this clonotype: This sequence may be a read error, since a much larger clone differs from it by one base. V is TRBV24-1 and J is TRBJ2-1; the D gene is possibly TRBD2 (5 bases). Looked up from germline, CDR1 is KGHDR and CDR2 is SFDVKD. The CDR3 covers 15 residues. CDR3 coding DNA: TGTGCCACCAGTGATGCGGGTCCCCACGGCAATGGGCAGTTCTTC. Protein sequence: CATSDAGPHGNGQFF.

The V call is TRBV21-1, the J call TRBJ2-3; TRBD2 is the table's D call and was not checked against the DNA. TRBV21-1 is a pseudogene segment. The CDR3 contains 17 residues. CDR3 nucleotide sequence: TGTGCCGGCAGAACAGTGCTAGCTACAGTCATGCAAGATACGCAGTATTTT. Residues: CAGRTVLATVMQDTQYF.

Regarding this clonotype: With a much larger clone just one base away, this may be a read error. V is TRBV5-6 and J is TRBJ2-3; 11 bases agree with TRBD1. The CDR3 consists of 15 residues. Germline V gene sequence: CDR1 SGHDT, CDR2 YYEEEE. Trimming removed 4 bases from V and 9 bases from J; junction bases left unmatched: 10. CDR3: CASSLPPGQGGTQYF. Written as DNA, the CDR3 is TGTGCCAGCAGCCTTCCGCCGGGACAGGGGGGCACGCAGTATTTT.